The sequence of this TCR beta chain was determined in a study of shared clonotypes between healthy human individuals. Findings and limits, study-wide: Around 5% of naive CD4 clonotypes were common to a handful of donors. Richness estimates generally favored naive over memory subsets.

This table comes from immunoSEQ multiplex PCR, and its TCRdb copy is limited to in-frame clones, with some not included. The sample lists roughly 890,000 clones; 85% to 95% were seen once. For this clone: Its antigen is unidentified.

Terminally differentiated effector memory CD45RA+ cells were excluded from the naive CD8 cells, which were CD45RO-negative and positively selected for CCR7. CDR3 size: 16 residues. The germline V gene has CDR1 SGHDT and CDR2 YYEEEE. The V segment lost 0 bases and the J segment 4 bases; nucleotides outside the gene matches: 4. The genes are TRBV5-6 and TRBJ2-5, with 12 bases identical to TRBD2. The receptor was isolated from a man in his thirties or forties in good health. The sample was naive CD8+ T cells sorted from blood. The CDR3 coding sequence is TGTGCCAGCAGCTTGGCAGGACTAGCGGGAAGAGAGACCCAGTACTTC. This sequence encodes CASSLAGLAGRETQYF. The full variable domain, rest sourced from reference TRBV5-6 and TRBJ2-5, is DAGVTQSPTHLIKTRGQQVTLRCSPKSGHDTVSWYQQALGQGPQFIFQYYEEEERQRGNFPDRFSGHQFPNYSSELNVNALLLGDSALYLCASSLAGLAGRETQYFGPGTRLLVL.